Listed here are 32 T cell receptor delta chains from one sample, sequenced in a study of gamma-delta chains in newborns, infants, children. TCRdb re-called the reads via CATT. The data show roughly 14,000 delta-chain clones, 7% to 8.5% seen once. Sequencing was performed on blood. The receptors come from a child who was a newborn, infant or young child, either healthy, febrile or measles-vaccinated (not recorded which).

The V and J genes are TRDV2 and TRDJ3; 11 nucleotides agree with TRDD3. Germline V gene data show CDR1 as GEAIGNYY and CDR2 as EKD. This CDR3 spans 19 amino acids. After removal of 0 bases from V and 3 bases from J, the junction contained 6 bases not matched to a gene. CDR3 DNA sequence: TGTGCCTGTGACACCTTACTGGGGGATAAGGACTGGGACACCCGACAGATGTTTTTC. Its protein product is CACDTLLGDKDWDTRQMFF.

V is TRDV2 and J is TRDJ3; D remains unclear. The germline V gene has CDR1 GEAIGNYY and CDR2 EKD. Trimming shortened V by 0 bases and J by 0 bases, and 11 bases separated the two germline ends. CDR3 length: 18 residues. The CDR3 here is CACDTVLWSSWDTRQMFF. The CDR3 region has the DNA TGTGCCTGTGACACCGTACTGTGGAGCTCCTGGGACACCCGACAGATGTTTTTC.

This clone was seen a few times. CDR3 sequence: CAFESPTPATTTDKLIF. The CDR3 nucleotides are TGTGCCTTTGAAAGCCCTACGCCAGCCACCACCACCGATAAACTCATCTTT. V and J are TRDV3 and TRDJ1, with D perhaps TRDD2 (5 bases). The CDR3 runs 17 residues. Per germline, CDR1 TVYSNPD and CDR2 GDNSRS (reference sequence). V gave up 2 bases and J gave up 1 base, with 23 bases separating them. The variable domain in full, with the rest retrieved from reference TRDV3 and TRDJ1, is CDKVTQSSPDQTVASGSEVVLLCTYDTVYSNPDLFWYRIRPDYSFQFVFYGDNSRSEGADFTQGRFSVKHILTQKAFHLVISPVRTEDSATYYCAFESPTPATTTDKLIFGKGTRVTVEP.

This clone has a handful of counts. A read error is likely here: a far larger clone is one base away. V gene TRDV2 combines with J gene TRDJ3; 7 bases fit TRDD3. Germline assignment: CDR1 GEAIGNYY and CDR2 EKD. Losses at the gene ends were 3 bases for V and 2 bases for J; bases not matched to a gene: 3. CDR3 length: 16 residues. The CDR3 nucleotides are TGTGCCTGTGACTGGGGGAGCCCCTGGGACACCCGACAGATGTTTTTC. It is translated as CACDWGSPWDTRQMFF.

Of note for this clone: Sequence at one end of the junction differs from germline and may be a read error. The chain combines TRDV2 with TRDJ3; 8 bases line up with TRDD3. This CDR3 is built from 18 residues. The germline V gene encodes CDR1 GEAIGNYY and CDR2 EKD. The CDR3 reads CACHKVGILAWDTRQMFF. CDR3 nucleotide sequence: TGCGCCTGTCACAAGGTGGGGATACTCGCCTGGGACACCCGACAGATGTTTTTC.

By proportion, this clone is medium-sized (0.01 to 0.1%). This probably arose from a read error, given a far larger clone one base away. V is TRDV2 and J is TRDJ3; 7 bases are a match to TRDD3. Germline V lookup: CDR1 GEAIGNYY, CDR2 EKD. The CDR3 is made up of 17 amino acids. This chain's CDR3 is CACDTWGSSWDTRQVFF. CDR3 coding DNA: TGTGCCTGTGACACCTGGGGGAGCTCCTGGGACACCCGACAGGTGTTTTTC.

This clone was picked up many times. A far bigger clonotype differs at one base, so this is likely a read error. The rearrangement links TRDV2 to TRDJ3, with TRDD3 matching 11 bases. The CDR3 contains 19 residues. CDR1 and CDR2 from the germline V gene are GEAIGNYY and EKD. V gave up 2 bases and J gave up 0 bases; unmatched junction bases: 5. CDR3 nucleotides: TGTGCCTGTGACAAAGTACTGGGGGATAACTCCTGGGACACCCGACAGATGTTTTTC. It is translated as CACDKVLGDNSWDTRQMFF.

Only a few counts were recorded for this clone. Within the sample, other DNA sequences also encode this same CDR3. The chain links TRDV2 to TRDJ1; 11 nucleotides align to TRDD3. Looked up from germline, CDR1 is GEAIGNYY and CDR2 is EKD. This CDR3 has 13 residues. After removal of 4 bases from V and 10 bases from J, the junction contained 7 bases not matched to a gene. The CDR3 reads CACDLLGDTRLIF. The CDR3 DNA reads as TGTGCCTGTGATTTGCTGGGGGATACAAGACTCATCTTT.

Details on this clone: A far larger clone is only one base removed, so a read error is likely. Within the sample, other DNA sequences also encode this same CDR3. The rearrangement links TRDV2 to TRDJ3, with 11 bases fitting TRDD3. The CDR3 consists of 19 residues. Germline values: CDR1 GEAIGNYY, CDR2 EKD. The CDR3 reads CACDTVLGDSSWDTRQMFF. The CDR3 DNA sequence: TGTGCCTGTGACACCGTACTGGGGGATAGCTCCTGGGACACCCGTCAGATGTTTTTC.

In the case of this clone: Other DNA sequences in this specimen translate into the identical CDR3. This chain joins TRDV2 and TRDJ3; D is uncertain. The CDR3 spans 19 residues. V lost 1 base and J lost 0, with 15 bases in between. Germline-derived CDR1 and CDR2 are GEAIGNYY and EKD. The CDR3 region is CACDTAGGLSSWDTRQMFF. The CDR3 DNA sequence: TGTGCCTGTGACACTGCGGGAGGGCTAAGCTCCTGGGACACCCGACAGATGTTTTTC.

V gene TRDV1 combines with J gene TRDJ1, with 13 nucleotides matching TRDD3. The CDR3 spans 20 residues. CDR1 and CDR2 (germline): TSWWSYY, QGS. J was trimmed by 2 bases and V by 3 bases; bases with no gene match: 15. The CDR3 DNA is TGTGCTCTTGGGGAGTACTGGGGGATACGCACAGTGCGGGGTACCGATAAACTCATCTTT. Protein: CALGEYWGIRTVRGTDKLIF.

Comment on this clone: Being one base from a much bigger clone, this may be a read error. The CDR3 spells CACDGYWGVPSSWDTRQMFF. The DNA for the CDR3 is TGTGCCTGTGACGGGTACTGGGGGGTACCGAGCTCCTGGGACACCCGACAGATGTTTTTC. This chain connects TRDV2 to TRDJ3; 8 positions match TRDD3. Trimming took 3 bases from V and 0 from J; bases not matched to a gene: 12. CDR3 length: 20 residues. Germline CDR1 GEAIGNYY, CDR2 EKD.

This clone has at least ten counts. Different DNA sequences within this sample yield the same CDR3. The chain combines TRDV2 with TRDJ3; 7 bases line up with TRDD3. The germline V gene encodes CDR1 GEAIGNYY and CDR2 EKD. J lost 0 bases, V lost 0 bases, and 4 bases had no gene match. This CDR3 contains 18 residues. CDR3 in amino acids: CACDTAGGSSWDTRQMFF. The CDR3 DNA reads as TGTGCCTGTGACACCGCTGGGGGCAGCTCCTGGGACACCCGACAGATGTTTTTC.

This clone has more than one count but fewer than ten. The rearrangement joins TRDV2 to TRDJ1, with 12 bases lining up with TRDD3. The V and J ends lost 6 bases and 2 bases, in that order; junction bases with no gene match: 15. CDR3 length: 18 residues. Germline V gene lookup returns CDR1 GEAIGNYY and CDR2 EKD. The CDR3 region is CACYWGIHSGNRTDKLIF. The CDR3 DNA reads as TGTGCCTGTTACTGGGGGATACATTCGGGGAATCGTACCGATAAACTCATCTTT.

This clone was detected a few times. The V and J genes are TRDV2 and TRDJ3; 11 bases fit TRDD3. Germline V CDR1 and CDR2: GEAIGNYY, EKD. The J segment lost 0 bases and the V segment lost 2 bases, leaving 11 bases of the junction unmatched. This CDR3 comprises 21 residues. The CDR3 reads CACDKKYWGIDSSWDTRQMFF. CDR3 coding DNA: TGTGCCTGTGACAAAAAATACTGGGGGATAGACAGCTCCTGGGACACCCGACAGATGTTTTTC.

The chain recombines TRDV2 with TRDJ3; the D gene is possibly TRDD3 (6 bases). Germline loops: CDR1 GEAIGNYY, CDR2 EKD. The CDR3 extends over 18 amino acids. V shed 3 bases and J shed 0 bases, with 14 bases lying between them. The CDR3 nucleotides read TGTGCCTGTGACGAGGTGGGGGCGAGCTCCTGGGACACCCGACAGATGTTTTTC. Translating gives CACDEVGASSWDTRQMFF.

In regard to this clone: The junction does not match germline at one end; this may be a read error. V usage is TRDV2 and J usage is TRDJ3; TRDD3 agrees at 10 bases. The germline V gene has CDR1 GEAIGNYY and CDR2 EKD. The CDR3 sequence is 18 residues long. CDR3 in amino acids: CACYTALGDTWDTRQMFF. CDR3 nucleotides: TGTGCCTGTTACACCGCGCTGGGGGATACCTGGGACACCCGACAGATGTTTTTC.

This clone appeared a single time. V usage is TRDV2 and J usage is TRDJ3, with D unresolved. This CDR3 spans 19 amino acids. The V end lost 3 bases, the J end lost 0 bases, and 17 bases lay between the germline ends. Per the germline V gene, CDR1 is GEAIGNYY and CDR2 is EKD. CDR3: CACDYVPHKSSWDTRQMFF. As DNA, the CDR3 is TGTGCCTGTGACTACGTACCTCACAAATCCTCCTGGGACACCCGACAGATGTTTTTC.

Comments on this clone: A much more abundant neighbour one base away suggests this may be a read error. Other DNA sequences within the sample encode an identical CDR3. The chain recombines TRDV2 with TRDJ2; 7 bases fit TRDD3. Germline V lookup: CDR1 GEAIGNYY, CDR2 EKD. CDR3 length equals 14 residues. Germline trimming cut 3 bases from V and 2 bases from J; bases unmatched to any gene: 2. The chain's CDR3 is CACDWGTLTAQLFF. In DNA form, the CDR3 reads TGTGCCTGTGACTGGGGGACCTTGACAGCACAACTCTTCTTT.

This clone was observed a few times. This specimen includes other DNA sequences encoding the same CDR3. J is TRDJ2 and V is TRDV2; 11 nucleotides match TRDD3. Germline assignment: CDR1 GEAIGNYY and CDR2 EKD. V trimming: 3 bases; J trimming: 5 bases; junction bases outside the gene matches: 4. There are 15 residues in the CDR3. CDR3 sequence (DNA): TGTGCCTGTGACGTTCTGGGGGATACAACAGCACAACTCTTCTTT. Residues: CACDVLGDTTAQLFF.

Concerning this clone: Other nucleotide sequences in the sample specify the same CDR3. The CDR3 DNA follows: TGTGCCTGTGACACCGCTGGGGGGCCAAGCTCCTGGGACACCCGACAGATGTTTTTC. Protein product: CACDTAGGPSSWDTRQMFF. J is TRDJ3 and V is TRDV2; 7 nucleotides align to TRDD3. CDR1 is GEAIGNYY, CDR2 EKD, per germline. CDR3 length: 19 amino acids. V lost 0 bases and J lost 0; bases outside the gene matches: 7.

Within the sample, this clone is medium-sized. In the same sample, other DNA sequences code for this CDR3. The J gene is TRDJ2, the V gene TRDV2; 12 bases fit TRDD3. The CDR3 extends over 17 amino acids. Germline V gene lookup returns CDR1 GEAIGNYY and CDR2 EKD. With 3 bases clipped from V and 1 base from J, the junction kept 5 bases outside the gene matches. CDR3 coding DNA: TGTGCCTGTGACGTACTGGGGGATACTTTTTTGACAGCACAACTCTTCTTT. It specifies CACDVLGDTFLTAQLFF.

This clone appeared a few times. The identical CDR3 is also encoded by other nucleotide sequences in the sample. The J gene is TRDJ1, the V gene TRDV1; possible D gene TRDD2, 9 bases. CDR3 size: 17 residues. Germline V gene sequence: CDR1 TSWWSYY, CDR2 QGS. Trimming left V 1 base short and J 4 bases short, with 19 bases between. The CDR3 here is CALGEPFLLGGHDKLIF. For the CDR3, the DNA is TGTGCTCTTGGGGAACCCTTCCTACTGGGGGGTCACGATAAACTCATCTTT.

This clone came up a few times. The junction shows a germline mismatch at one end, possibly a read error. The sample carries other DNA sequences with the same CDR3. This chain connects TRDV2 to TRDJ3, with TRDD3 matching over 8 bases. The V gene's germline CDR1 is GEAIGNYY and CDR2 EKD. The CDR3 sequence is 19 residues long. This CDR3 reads CACDTVAWGSSWDTRQMFF. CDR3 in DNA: TGTGCTTGTGACACCGTGGCCTGGGGGAGCTCCTGGGACACCCGACAGATGTTTTTC.

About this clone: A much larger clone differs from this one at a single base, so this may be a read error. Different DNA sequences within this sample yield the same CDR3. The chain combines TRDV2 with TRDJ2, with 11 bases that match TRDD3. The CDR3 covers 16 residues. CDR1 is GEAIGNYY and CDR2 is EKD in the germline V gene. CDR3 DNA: TGTGCCTGTGACACCTGGGGGATACGCTTGACGGCACAACTCTTCTTT. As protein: CACDTWGIRLTAQLFF.

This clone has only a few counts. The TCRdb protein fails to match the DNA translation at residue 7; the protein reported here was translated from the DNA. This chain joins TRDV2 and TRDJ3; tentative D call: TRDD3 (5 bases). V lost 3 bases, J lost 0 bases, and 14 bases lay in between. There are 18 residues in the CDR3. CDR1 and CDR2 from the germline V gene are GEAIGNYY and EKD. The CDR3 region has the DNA TGTGCCTGTGACTACTGGTGGTCCTTCTCCTGGGACACCCGACAGATGTTTTTC. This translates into CACDYWWSFSWDTRQMFF.

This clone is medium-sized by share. The CDR3 region is CAARGDTWDTRQMFF. CDR3 nucleotide sequence: TGTGCAGCAAGGGGGGATACGTGGGACACCCGACAGATGTTTTTC. The genes are TRAV29/DV5 and TRDJ3, with 10 bases that match TRDD3. J was trimmed by 4 bases and V by 2 bases; bases with no gene match: 0. Germline loops: CDR1 NSMFDY, CDR2 ISSIKDK. The CDR3 contains 15 residues.

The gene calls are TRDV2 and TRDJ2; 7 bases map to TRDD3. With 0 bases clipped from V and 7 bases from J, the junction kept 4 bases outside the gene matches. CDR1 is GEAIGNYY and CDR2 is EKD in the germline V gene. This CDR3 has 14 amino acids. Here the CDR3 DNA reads TGTGCCTGTGACACCTGGGGGAAAGAAGCACAACTCTTCTTT. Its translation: CACDTWGKEAQLFF.

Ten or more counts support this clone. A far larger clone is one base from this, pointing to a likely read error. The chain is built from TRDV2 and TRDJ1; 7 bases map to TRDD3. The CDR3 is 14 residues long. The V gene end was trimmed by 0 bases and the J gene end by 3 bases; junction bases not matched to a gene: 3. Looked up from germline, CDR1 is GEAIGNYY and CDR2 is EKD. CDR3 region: CACDTVGDADKLIF. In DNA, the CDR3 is TGTGCCTGTGACACCGTGGGGGACGCCGATAAACTCATCTTT.

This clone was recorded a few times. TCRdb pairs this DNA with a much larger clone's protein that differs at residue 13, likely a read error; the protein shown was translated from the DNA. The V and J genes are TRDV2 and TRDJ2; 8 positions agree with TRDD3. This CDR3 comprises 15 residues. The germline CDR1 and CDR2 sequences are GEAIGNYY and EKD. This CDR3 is CACDALGALTAQHFF. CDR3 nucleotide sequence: TGTGCCTGTGACGCACTGGGGGCTTTGACAGCACAACACTTCTTT.

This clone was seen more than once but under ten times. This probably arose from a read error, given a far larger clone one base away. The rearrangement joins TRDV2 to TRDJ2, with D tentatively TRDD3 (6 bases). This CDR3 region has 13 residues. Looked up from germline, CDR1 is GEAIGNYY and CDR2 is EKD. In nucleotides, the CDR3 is TGTGCCCGTGACACCTGGGGGACAGCACAACTCTTCTTT. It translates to CARDTWGTAQLFF.

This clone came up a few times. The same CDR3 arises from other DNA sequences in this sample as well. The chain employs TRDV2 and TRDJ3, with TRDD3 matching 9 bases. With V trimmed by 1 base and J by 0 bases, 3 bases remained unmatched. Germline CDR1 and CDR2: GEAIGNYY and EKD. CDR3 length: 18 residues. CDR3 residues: CACDTLGDLSWDTRQMFF. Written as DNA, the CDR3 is TGTGCCTGTGACACTCTGGGGGATCTCTCCTGGGACACCCGACAGATGTTTTTC.